The entry below gives a single T cell receptor beta chain sequence along with its context. Its matching antigen is unknown. With RNA at 10%, 30% or 50%, naive CD8 libraries came from roughly 20,000 to 1,000,000 sorted cells. Researchers sorted naive CD8 T cells as cells that were CD8+CD4-CCR7+CD45RA+. The bulk TCR libraries were made with methods described before and with listed TCR primers. A single record per CDR3 protein comes from TCRdb applying MiXCR to the PCR reads. Of 490,000 or so distinct CDR3 sequences listed, 20% to 25% are singletons. The data were taken from a study of molecular identifiers for immune sequencing clone quantification. Overall study findings and caveats: Spiked Jurkat TCR RNA from one cell was reportedly detectable among around 960,000 naive cells.

The V gene end was trimmed by 3 bases and the J gene end by 1 base; junction bases not matched to a gene: 7. CDR3 size: 15 residues. The germline gives CDR1 SQVTM, CDR2 ANQGSEA. The rearrangement links TRBV29-1 to TRBJ2-7; the match to TRBD1 covers 9 bases. The specimen was naive CD8+ T cells from blood, with Jurkat cell RNA spiked in. Subset denoted: FACS-sorted CD8+CD4-CCR7+CD45RA+ naive T cells. The sequence was collected from a human donor in good health. Some libraries in this study had Jurkat cell RNA spiked in. The CDR3 protein is CSVDPSGTGSYEQYF. The CDR3 DNA is TGCAGCGTTGACCCTTCCGGGACAGGGTCCTACGAGCAGTACTTC.